This T cell receptor beta chain was captured by sequencing in a study of T-cell reconstitution after alpha-beta-depleted transplantation in children. V shed 5 bases and J shed 4 bases, with 25 bases lying between them. The germline V gene encodes CDR1 SGHAT and CDR2 FQDESV (reference sequence). The CDR3 is 18 residues long. Unique molecular identifiers were incorporated into the prepared TCRbeta library. MiXCR, applied by TCRdb to the PCR reads, yields one record per CDR3 protein. The sample shows about 200,000 distinct CDR3 sequences, approximately 15% of them seen only once. This clonotype was detected ten times or more.

The chain recombines TRBV11-1 with TRBJ2-3, with D possibly TRBD2 on 6 matching bases. The TCR originated in a human donor who donated a stem cell graft to a child with acute lymphoblastic leukemia. This sample comprised PBMCs from the stem cell graft donor, obtained from the stem cell graft. As DNA, the CDR3 is TGTGCCAGCAGCCCGGGACGGGGGTTGGGCGGGACGGCAGATACGCAGTATTTT. Translating it yields CASSPGRGLGGTADTQYF. Combining the CDR3 with reference TRBV11-1 and TRBJ2-3 gives the whole variable domain EAEVAQSPRYKITEKSQAVAFWCDPISGHATLYWYRQILGQGPELLVQFQDESVVDDSQLPKDRFSAERLKGVDSTLKIQPAELGDSAMYLCASSPGRGLGGTADTQYFGPGTRLTVL.